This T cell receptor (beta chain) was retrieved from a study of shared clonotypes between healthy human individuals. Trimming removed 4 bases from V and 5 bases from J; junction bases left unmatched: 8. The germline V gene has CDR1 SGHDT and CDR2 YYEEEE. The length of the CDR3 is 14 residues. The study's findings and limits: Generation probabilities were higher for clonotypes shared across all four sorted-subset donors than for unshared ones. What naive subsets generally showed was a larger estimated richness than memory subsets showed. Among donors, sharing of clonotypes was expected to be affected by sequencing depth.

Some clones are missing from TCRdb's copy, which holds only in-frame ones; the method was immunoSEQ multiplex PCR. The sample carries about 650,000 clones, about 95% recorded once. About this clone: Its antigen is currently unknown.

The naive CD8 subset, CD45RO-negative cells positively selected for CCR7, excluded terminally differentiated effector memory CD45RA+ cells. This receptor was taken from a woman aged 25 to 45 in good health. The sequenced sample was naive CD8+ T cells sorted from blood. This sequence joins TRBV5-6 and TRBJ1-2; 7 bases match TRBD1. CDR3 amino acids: CASSPTPGGYGYTF. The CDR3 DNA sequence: TGTGCCAGCAGCCCGACCCCAGGGGGGTATGGCTACACCTTC.